This TCR beta chain came from a study of shared clonotypes between healthy human individuals. Some clones are missing from TCRdb's copy, which holds only in-frame ones; the method was immunoSEQ multiplex PCR. Of millions of clones listed, around 95% are singletons. This CDR3 contains 17 residues. Germline-derived CDR1 and CDR2 are ENHRY and SYGVKD. Germline trimming cut 4 bases from V and 0 bases from J; bases unmatched to any gene: 7. Source material: naive CD4+ T cells sorted from blood. Noted subset: CD45RA+ positively selected. This chain joins TRBV10-3 and TRBJ1-1; 11 bases map to TRBD1. The source is a man aged 18 to 29 in good health. CDR3 nucleotide sequence: TGTGCCATCAGTGCCCGGACAGGGGGCACGGTGAACACTGAAGCTTTCTTT. It codes for CAISARTGGTVNTEAFF.